The table lists the clone carrying this T cell receptor beta chain with a few counts. The data belong to a study of blood T cells in healthy people across ages. PCR was performed a second time for about 7 to 11 cycles using a sample-barcoded 5' primer and a J-beta primer mix. A 12-random-nucleotide template-switch adaptor tagged each cDNA molecule. TCRdb redid the calling of the 5' RACE reads with MiXCR, one entry per CDR3 protein. The table records some 800,000 distinct CDR3 sequences, around a quarter of them present only once. The same sample was also studied in work on T cells of mothers and their children. That publication notes: Input to cDNA synthesis comprised all extracted RNA, at a ratio of about 1.5 ug per 15 ul.

Sequencing input: blood. The clonotype was recovered from a boy between 5 and 17 years old in good health.

CDR3 protein: CASSLTGLSTDTQYF. Here the CDR3 DNA reads TGTGCCAGCAGTTTAACGGGGCTTTCCACAGATACGCAGTATTTT. The chain couples TRBV28 to TRBJ2-3, with D perhaps given as TRBD1 or TRBD2 (5 bases each). Between the trimmed V and J ends, which lost 2 bases and 2 bases, there was a span of 11 bases. Germline V lookup: CDR1 MDHEN, CDR2 SYDVKM. This CDR3 has 15 amino acids.